What follows are 20 T cell receptor beta chains derived from one specimen sequenced in a study of T cell repertoires in cytomegalovirus infection. These receptors' targets are unknown. TCRdb re-called the reads through MiXCR, storing one row per CDR3 protein. The sample lists hundreds of thousands of distinct CDR3 sequences; approximately 32% were seen once. Sequenced here: cultured CD8+ T cells from PBMCs, sampled from culture after CMV antigen stimulation. These receptors came from a human donor in good health (CMV status not recorded). Some clones in this sample may be carry-over from other donors' samples.

The chain uses TRBV12-3 or TRBV12-4 and TRBJ1-2; TRBD1 matches 9 bases. The CDR3 covers 12 residues. Trimming removed 6 bases from V and 8 bases from J; junction bases left unmatched: 4. CDR3 region: CASRRQGGGYTF. In DNA, the CDR3 is TGTGCCAGCAGGCGACAGGGGGGAGGCTACACCTTC.

This clonotype appeared a few times. The chain uses TRBV7-8 and TRBJ1-6, with 7 bases identical to TRBD1. J lost 9 bases, V lost 1 base, and 9 bases had no gene match. CDR1 SGHVS and CDR2 FQNEAQ come from the germline V gene. The CDR3 runs 16 residues. CDR3 protein: CASSLDRQGFGSPLHF. The CDR3 DNA sequence: TGTGCCAGCAGCTTAGATAGACAGGGATTCGGTTCACCCCTCCACTTT.

The rearrangement links TRBV6-2 or TRBV6-3 to TRBJ1-1; no definite D call. The CDR3 contains 13 residues. V was shortened by 8 bases and J by 4 bases, with 14 bases between the two germline ends. Germline CDR1 is MNHEY and CDR2 is SVGEGT. CDR3 loop: CASRLTVGTEAFF. The CDR3 bases are TGTGCCAGCCGCCTCACTGTGGGCACTGAAGCTTTCTTT.

This clonotype was seen a handful of times. This chain links TRBV6-5 with TRBJ2-3, with 7 bases aligning to TRBD2. Germline assignment: CDR1 MNHEY and CDR2 SVGAGI. V shed 4 bases and J 2 bases; nucleotides not matched to a gene: 3. The CDR3 spans 14 residues. The CDR3 here is CASSSTSPTDTQYF. CDR3 bases: TGTGCCAGCAGTTCGACTAGCCCCACAGATACGCAGTATTTT.

This clonotype occurred many times. The V call is TRBV7-8, the J call TRBJ2-2; D is perhaps TRBD1 (5 bases). The V end was cut by 5 bases, the J end by 3 bases, with 10 bases between. CDR1 and CDR2 from the germline V gene are SGHVS and FQNEAQ. This CDR3 has 14 amino acids. The CDR3 loop reads CASSLRGYTGELFF. The CDR3 DNA sequence: TGTGCCAGCAGCCTAAGGGGTTACACCGGGGAGCTGTTTTTT. The entire variable domain, with the rest obtained from reference TRBV7-8 and TRBJ2-2, is as follows: GAGVSQSPRYKVAKRGQDVALRCDPISGHVSLFWYQQALGQGPEFLTYFQNEAQLDKSGLPSDRFFAERPEGSVSTLKIQRTQQEDSAVYLCASSLRGYTGELFFGEGSRLTVL.

In regard to this clonotype: At one boundary the junction diverges from the germline segment, which might be a read error. J is TRBJ2-5 and V is TRBV5-6; TRBD2 aligns across 12 bases. CDR3 size: 17 residues. The germline CDR1 and CDR2 sequences are SGHDT and YYEEEE. CDR3 DNA: TGTGCCAGCAGCTTGGTTCTAGGACTAGCGGGGAAAGAGTCCCAGTACTTC. Translation: CASSLVLGLAGKESQYF.

This chain connects TRBV7-6 to TRBJ2-1; D ambiguous. The CDR3 runs 15 residues. CDR1 and CDR2 from the germline V gene are SGHVS and FNYEAQ. V was cut by 5 bases and J by 8 bases, with 19 bases left in between. The chain's CDR3 is CASSIEVSVGYEQFF. Here the CDR3 DNA reads TGTGCCAGCAGCATAGAGGTCAGCGTGGGTTATGAGCAGTTCTTC.

This clonotype was seen just once. A junction boundary mismatches the germline segment, possibly from a read error. The chain joins TRBV4-2 to TRBJ2-1; 8 bases agree with TRBD1. Germline CDR1 LGHNA, CDR2 YNFKEQ. The CDR3 contains 15 residues. CDR3 protein: CANSPGQGINNEQFF. Here the CDR3 DNA reads TGTGCCAACAGCCCAGGACAGGGAATTAACAATGAGCAGTTCTTC.

The V gene is TRBV9, the J gene TRBJ2-1, with D possibly being TRBD1 (6 bases). The CDR3 runs 15 residues. Germline CDR1 SGDLS, CDR2 YYNGEE. The V end lost 0 bases, the J end lost 10 bases, and 17 bases lay between the germline ends. In DNA form, the CDR3 reads TGTGCCAGCAGCGTAGGAGGGGGAGCTCTGGGGGAGCAGTTCTTC. Translating it yields CASSVGGGALGEQFF. The full variable domain, completed using reference TRBV9 and TRBJ2-1, is DSGVTQTPKHLITATGQRVTLRCSPRSGDLSVYWYQQSLDQGLQFLIQYYNGEERAKGNILERFSAQQFPDLHSELNLSSLELGDSALYFCASSVGGGALGEQFFGPGTRLTVL.

There are many counts of this clonotype. The chain links TRBV6-5 to TRBJ2-3; 10 nucleotides agree with TRBD1. Trimming took 0 bases from V and 5 from J; bases not matched to a gene: 5. Germline assignment: CDR1 MNHEY and CDR2 SVGAGI. The CDR3 runs to 16 residues. The CDR3 sequence is CASSYSTGGSGDTQYF. The DNA of the CDR3 is TGTGCCAGCAGTTACTCGACAGGGGGCTCGGGAGATACGCAGTATTTT.

The chain couples TRBV27 to TRBJ1-1; D not certain. Germline V gene lookup returns CDR1 MNHEY and CDR2 SMNVEV (reference sequence). V was pared by 7 bases and J by 4 bases, with 7 bases between. This CDR3 comprises 11 residues. CDR3 sequence reads: CASTFGTEAFF. In nucleotides, the CDR3 is TGTGCCAGCACCTTCGGCACTGAAGCTTTCTTT.

The V gene is TRBV11-2, the J gene TRBJ2-1; TRBD2 aligns across 8 bases. From germline, CDR1 is SGHAT and CDR2 FQNNGV. Trimming removed 2 bases from V and 1 base from J; junction bases left unmatched: 7. The CDR3 totals 17 residues. CDR3: CASSLRAGGLSYNEQFF. In DNA, the CDR3 is TGTGCCAGCAGCTTAAGGGCGGGGGGCCTTTCCTACAATGAGCAGTTCTTC. The variable domain in full, with the rest retrieved from reference TRBV11-2 and TRBJ2-1, is EAGVAQSPRYKIIEKRQSVAFWCNPISGHATLYWYQQILGQGPKLLIQFQNNGVVDDSQLPKDRFSAERLKGVDSTLKIQPAKLEDSAVYLCASSLRAGGLSYNEQFFGPGTRLTVL.

DNA of the CDR3: TGTGCCAGCAGCCACTTCCGACAGGGAACAAAGAACACTGAAGCTTTCTTT. It is translated as CASSHFRQGTKNTEAFF. J is TRBJ1-1 and V is TRBV5-6, with TRBD1 identical over 7 bases. Per germline, CDR1 SGHDT and CDR2 YYEEEE. The V segment lost 4 bases and the J segment 1 base; nucleotides outside the gene matches: 13. This CDR3 contains 17 residues. Together with reference TRBV5-6 and TRBJ1-1, the CDR3 gives the full variable domain: DAGVTQSPTHLIKTRGQQVTLRCSPKSGHDTVSWYQQALGQGPQFIFQYYEEEERQRGNFPDRFSGHQFPNYSSELNVNALLLGDSALYLCASSHFRQGTKNTEAFFGQGTRLTVV.

The chain carries TRBV2 and TRBJ1-4; possible D gene TRBD1, 5 bases. The CDR3 consists of 16 residues. In germline, CDR1 is SNHLY, CDR2 FYNNEI. V was pared by 9 bases and J by 0 bases, with 17 bases between. CDR3 region: CASKEGRTATNEKLFF. The CDR3 DNA follows: TGTGCCAGTAAAGAGGGGAGAACTGCAACTAATGAAAAACTGTTTTTT.

Regarding this clonotype: A much larger clone lies one base from this, so it may be a read error. As the CDR3 is not closed by the conserved phenylalanine or tryptophan, this likely results from a read error. This rearrangement joins TRBV5-4 to TRBJ1-2; the D is unclear. Germline CDR1 SGHNT, CDR2 YYREEE (reference sequence). The CDR3 extends over 14 amino acids. Trimming left V 2 bases short and J 4 bases short, with 12 bases between. This CDR3 is CASSFGDPRYGYTL. CDR3 DNA: TGTGCCAGCAGCTTCGGCGACCCACGCTATGGCTACACCCTC.

This clonotype has only a few counts. The chain uses TRBV6-1 and TRBJ1-5, with D unresolved. The V gene lost 1 base and the J gene lost 8 bases, with 9 bases spanning the gap. The CDR3 spans 13 residues. Germline lookup yields CDR1 MNHNS and CDR2 SASEGT. Written as DNA, the CDR3 is TGTGCCAGCAGTGAAGACACCCCAGAGCCCCAGCATTTT. This sequence encodes CASSEDTPEPQHF.

In this sample, this clonotype turned up many times. This chain uses TRBV6-1 with TRBJ2-7, with 7 bases fitting TRBD1. The ends lost 2 bases at V and 2 bases at J; junction bases unmatched: 6. The CDR3 has 15 residues. From germline, CDR1 is MNHNS and CDR2 SASEGT. The CDR3 nucleotides read TGTGCCAGCAGTGAATGGGAGACAGGGCCCTACGAGCAGTACGTC. This translates into CASSEWETGPYEQYV.

This chain connects TRBV20-1 to TRBJ1-6; unclear D gene. The CDR3 has 13 residues. V lost 3 bases to trimming and J lost 5 bases, with 8 bases between them. Germline CDR1 reads DFQATT; CDR2 reads SNEGSKA (reference sequence). The DNA for the CDR3 is TGCAGTGCTAGTGAACCACATAATTCACCCCTCCACTTT. This translates into CSASEPHNSPLHF.

This clonotype was observed a few times. The genes are TRBV7-9 and TRBJ2-7; no definite D call. This CDR3 is built from 13 residues. From germline, CDR1 is SEHNR and CDR2 FQNEAQ (reference sequence). V was pared by 6 bases and J by 2 bases, with 11 bases between. The CDR3 DNA reads as TGTGCCAGCAGACCAGGAGAAACCTACGAGCAGTACTTC. Amino acid sequence: CASRPGETYEQYF.

A remark on this clonotype: A much larger clone sits a single nucleotide away, making a read error possible. The rearrangement joins TRBV12-3 or TRBV12-4 to TRBJ1-1; 7 nucleotides match TRBD1. The CDR3 runs 12 residues. With V trimmed by 6 bases and J by 3 bases, 1 base remained unmatched. In DNA, the CDR3 is TGTGCCAGCAGACAGGGGTACACTGAAGCTTTCTTT. Translation gives CASRQGYTEAFF.